The sequence of this T cell receptor beta chain was determined in a study of blood T cell repertoires in COVID-19. CDR3 length: 17 residues. Germline V CDR1 and CDR2: MDHEN, SYDVKM. J was trimmed by 0 bases and V by 8 bases; bases with no gene match: 9. The repertoire was sequenced with immunoSEQ multiplex PCR; TCRdb's copy has only in-frame clones and lacks some. The sample lists over 150,000 clones; 85% to 90% were seen once. This clone has a single count. Sequencing used peripheral blood. V and J are TRBV28 and TRBJ2-6, with 8 nucleotides matching TRBD2. The receptor was derived from a man aged 40-49 years with active or convalescent COVID-19. The CDR3 spells CASWAGGGYSGANVLTF. DNA for the CDR3: TGTGCCAGCTGGGCGGGCGGGGGGTACTCTGGGGCCAACGTCCTGACTTTC.